These 26 T cell receptor beta chains were sequenced from one sample in a study of type 1 regulatory T cells. Study-wide results and limits: Tr1 cells had a more restricted TCR repertoire than non-Tr1 cells.

Antigens of these TCRs are unknown. TCRdb processed the reads anew with MiXCR; each CDR3 protein has one entry. Altogether fewer than 80,000 distinct CDR3 sequences are present, around 20% being singletons, with the ten largest covering 8.3%. The specimen sequenced was cultured type 1 regulatory T (Tr1) cells, either the whole culture or a sorted fraction (not recorded which). The receptor source for this set is a human donor in good health.

In DNA form, the CDR3 reads TGCAGTGCTAGAGCTCTCGGGGCTAGCGGGCCATACGAGCAGTACTTC. As protein: CSARALGASGPYEQYF. The chain carries TRBV20-1 and TRBJ2-7, with 8 bases aligning to TRBD2. The germline CDR1 and CDR2 sequences are DFQATT and SNEGSKA (reference sequence). CDR3 length: 16 residues. After removal of 1 base from V and 4 bases from J, the junction contained 12 bases not matched to a gene.

The CDR3: CASRPGGFSYGYTF. As DNA, the CDR3 is TGTGCCAGCAGGCCGGGCGGGTTCAGCTATGGCTACACCTTC. This sequence joins TRBV6-5 and TRBJ1-2; D is uncertain. The germline gives CDR1 MNHEY, CDR2 SVGAGI. V was clipped by 6 bases and J by 4 bases, with 15 bases between them. The CDR3 spans 14 residues.

The chain links TRBV25-1 to TRBJ1-4; unclear D gene. Germline CDR1 and CDR2: MGHDK and SYGVNS. CDR3 length: 15 residues. V lost 5 bases to trimming and J lost 4 bases, with 14 bases between them. In DNA form, the CDR3 reads TGTGCCAGCAGTTCTCGAGCGGCAAATAATGAAAAACTGTTTTTT. It translates to CASSSRAANNEKLFF.

This clonotype was counted a few times. V and J are TRBV5-1 and TRBJ2-7; 11 bases line up with TRBD2. Germline V lookup: CDR1 SGHRS, CDR2 YFSETQ. The CDR3 length is 15 residues. J lost 3 bases, V lost 7 bases, and 9 bases had no gene match. The CDR3 DNA reads TGCGCCAGCGGCCCTATAGCGGGAGGGCACTACGAGCAGTACTTC. It is translated as CASGPIAGGHYEQYF.

There are a few counts of this clonotype. This chain joins TRBV15 and TRBJ1-1; the D gene is possibly TRBD1 (5 bases). Trimming removed 5 bases at V and 11 bases at J, with 18 bases between. CDR1 and CDR2 (germline): LNHNV, YYDKDF (reference sequence). The CDR3 runs to 13 residues. The CDR3 coding sequence is TGTGCCACCAGCCGTATCCAGGGTGGGGCCGCTTTCTTT. As protein: CATSRIQGGAAFF.

This clonotype was recorded at least ten times. This chain connects TRBV12-3 or TRBV12-4 to TRBJ1-1, with D unclear. CDR3 length equals 13 residues. Trimming stripped 1 base from V and 5 bases from J, with 8 bases between. Here the CDR3 reads CASSLGRQTEAFF. The CDR3 DNA reads as TGTGCCAGCAGTTTAGGACGGCAGACTGAAGCTTTCTTT.

This clonotype was counted only a few times. This chain links TRBV7-9 with TRBJ2-1; TRBD2 aligns across 7 bases. The V gene end was trimmed by 3 bases and the J gene end by 0 bases; junction bases not matched to a gene: 5. The CDR3 covers 16 residues. Germline CDR1 reads SEHNR; CDR2 reads FQNEAQ (reference sequence). The chain's CDR3 is CASSFRSGDSYNEQFF. Here the CDR3 DNA reads TGTGCCAGCAGCTTTAGGAGCGGGGACTCCTACAATGAGCAGTTCTTC.

This clonotype has only a few counts. The chain recombines TRBV5-4 with TRBJ2-1; 11 bases map to TRBD2. There are 15 residues in the CDR3. Trimming at V came to 2 bases and at J to 10 bases, leaving 8 bases not matched to a gene. Germline V CDR1 and CDR2: SGHNT, YYREEE (reference sequence). CDR3 sequence reads: CASSFPGLAVYEQFF. CDR3 bases: TGTGCCAGCAGCTTCCCGGGACTAGCGGTTTACGAGCAGTTCTTC.

The V and J genes are TRBV9 and TRBJ1-2, with TRBD1 as a possible D gene (5 bases). The CDR3 length is 13 residues. CDR1 is SGDLS, CDR2 YYNGEE, per germline. V was shortened by 3 bases and J by 0 bases, with 6 bases between the two germline ends. CDR3 sequence: CASSATANYGYTF. The CDR3 DNA follows: TGTGCCAGCAGCGCGACAGCTAACTATGGCTACACCTTC.

This clonotype has only a few counts. The V and J genes are TRBV7-2 and TRBJ2-4, with D possibly matching TRBD2 (7 bases). There are 15 residues in the CDR3. The V and J ends lost 5 bases and 1 base respectively, with 12 bases between them. Germline V gene sequence: CDR1 SGHTA, CDR2 FQGNSA. The CDR3 here is CASSEGGAAKNIQYF. The CDR3 nucleotides read TGTGCCAGCAGCGAAGGGGGGGCGGCCAAAAACATTCAGTACTTC. The whole variable domain, remainder taken from reference TRBV7-2 and TRBJ2-4, is GAGVSQSPSNKVTEKGKDVELRCDPISGHTALYWYRQSLGQGLEFLIYFQGNSAPDKSGLPSDRFSAERTGGSVSTLTIQRTQQEDSAVYLCASSEGGAAKNIQYFGAGTRLSVL.

The rearrangement uses TRBV20-1 and TRBJ1-2; TRBD1 matches 7 bases. Germline loops: CDR1 DFQATT, CDR2 SNEGSKA (reference sequence). This CDR3 contains 13 residues. V was clipped by 6 bases and J by 3 bases; unmatched bases: 7. CDR3 region: CSASKGTDYGYTF. The CDR3 DNA reads as TGCAGTGCCTCTAAAGGGACAGACTATGGCTACACCTTC.

This clonotype occurred once. The genes are TRBV20-1 and TRBJ1-5; D might be TRBD1 (6 bases). This CDR3 has 13 residues. V lost 5 bases to trimming and J lost 7 bases, with 15 bases between them. Germline values: CDR1 DFQATT, CDR2 SNEGSKA (reference sequence). In DNA, the CDR3 is TGCAGTGCTCGTGCAGGGGCAGAACAGCCCCAGCATTTT. Encoded protein: CSARAGAEQPQHF.

The chain combines TRBV6-5 with TRBJ2-3; tentative D call: TRBD2 (6 bases). Between the trimmed V and J ends, which lost 8 bases and 4 bases, there was a span of 10 bases. This CDR3 comprises 12 residues. Germline V CDR1 and CDR2: MNHEY, SVGAGI. The CDR3, as DNA: TGTGCCAGCGGCGGGAACGCAGATACGCAGTATTTT. Protein product: CASGGNADTQYF.

At least ten counts were recorded for this clonotype. The chain employs TRBV28 and TRBJ1-2, with 10 bases identical to TRBD1. There are 14 residues in the CDR3. V lost 7 bases to trimming and J lost 4 bases; unmatched junction nucleotides: 6. Looked up from germline, CDR1 is MDHEN and CDR2 is SYDVKM. The CDR3 DNA reads as TGTGCCAGCACCCCCGGGACAGGGGTCTATGGCTACACCTTC. Amino acid sequence: CASTPGTGVYGYTF.

The rearrangement joins TRBV9 to TRBJ1-1; D unresolved. Trimming took 4 bases from V and 1 from J, leaving 17 bases between them. CDR1 is SGDLS, CDR2 YYNGEE, per germline. CDR3 length: 16 residues. CDR3: CASSPVSRIPNTEAFF. The CDR3 nucleotides are TGTGCCAGCAGCCCAGTCTCCCGAATACCGAACACTGAAGCTTTCTTT.

The V call is TRBV27, the J call TRBJ2-1, with 12 bases aligning to TRBD2. The CDR3 sequence is 14 residues long. Trimming took 5 bases from V and 8 from J; bases not matched to a gene: 4. Looked up from germline, CDR1 is MNHEY and CDR2 is SMNVEV (reference sequence). The CDR3 sequence is CASSLAGGPDEQFF. The CDR3 DNA follows: TGTGCCAGCAGTCTAGCGGGAGGGCCCGATGAGCAGTTCTTC.

The V call is TRBV7-8, the J call TRBJ2-1, with D maybe TRBD2 (5 bases). Germline V gene data show CDR1 as SGHVS and CDR2 as FQNEAQ. This CDR3 is built from 15 residues. Between the trimmed V and J ends, which lost 7 bases and 2 bases, there was a span of 15 bases. CDR3 region: CASISSPSPYNEQFF. The CDR3 nucleotides are TGTGCCAGCATCTCTAGCCCGAGCCCCTACAATGAGCAGTTCTTC. Drawing the rest from reference TRBV7-8 and TRBJ2-1, the complete variable domain is GAGVSQSPRYKVAKRGQDVALRCDPISGHVSLFWYQQALGQGPEFLTYFQNEAQLDKSGLPSDRFFAERPEGSVSTLKIQRTQQEDSAVYLCASISSPSPYNEQFFGPGTRLTVL.

This sequence joins TRBV20-1 and TRBJ1-1; no reliable D call. This CDR3 is built from 10 residues. Germline V lookup: CDR1 DFQATT, CDR2 SNEGSKA (reference sequence). The germline V and J ends were trimmed by 6 bases and 6 bases, with 8 bases remaining between them. The CDR3 here is CSAWYPEAFF. CDR3 bases: TGCAGTGCGTGGTATCCTGAAGCTTTCTTT.

This chain connects TRBV9 to TRBJ2-3; a weak D match, TRBD2 (6 bases). Germline V gene lookup returns CDR1 SGDLS and CDR2 YYNGEE. The CDR3 consists of 17 residues. The V end lost 4 bases, the J end lost 2 bases, and 20 bases lay between the germline ends. The CDR3 DNA sequence: TGTGCCAGCAGCCCTCTCCCCCAACCGGGGGACACAGATACGCAGTATTTT. Translation: CASSPLPQPGDTDTQYF.

This clonotype occurred many times. The chain joins TRBV5-1 to TRBJ2-7; D possibly corresponds to TRBD2 (5 bases). CDR3 length equals 12 residues. Germline V CDR1 and CDR2: SGHRS, YFSETQ. The V gene lost 7 bases and the J gene lost 3 bases, with 11 bases spanning the gap. CDR3 DNA: TGCGCCAGCCCAGCGGCAGACTACGAGCAGTACTTC. Translating it yields CASPAADYEQYF.

V usage is TRBV12-3 or TRBV12-4 and J usage is TRBJ2-7; D perhaps matches TRBD1 (5 bases). Trimming pared 3 bases from V and 3 bases from J, leaving 15 bases between. The CDR3 runs 15 residues. CDR3 bases: TGTGCCAGCAGTTTGGCGGACAACATAGTCTACGAGCAGTACTTC. Its translation is CASSLADNIVYEQYF.

The chain recombines TRBV20-1 with TRBJ2-6; no clear D. Trimming shortened V by 5 bases and J by 0 bases, and 11 bases separated the two germline ends. The CDR3 contains 15 residues. Germline CDR1 DFQATT, CDR2 SNEGSKA (reference sequence). The DNA of the CDR3 is TGCAGTGCTTATGGTGGGTTCTCTGGGGCCAACGTCCTGACTTTC. Translating it yields CSAYGGFSGANVLTF.

The rearrangement uses TRBV7-2 and TRBJ1-6; 7 nucleotides line up with TRBD1. This CDR3 contains 15 residues. Per the germline V gene, CDR1 is SGHTA and CDR2 is FQGNSA. The junction had 11 bases not matched to a gene; V was cut back by 5 bases and J by 10 bases. CDR3: CASSTQTGSASPLHF. In DNA, the CDR3 is TGTGCCAGCAGCACCCAGACAGGGTCTGCCTCACCCCTCCACTTT.

This chain joins TRBV9 and TRBJ2-1, with D perhaps TRBD2 (5 bases). The CDR3 extends over 15 amino acids. The V and J ends lost 0 bases and 7 bases respectively, with 14 bases between them. Germline V gene lookup returns CDR1 SGDLS and CDR2 YYNGEE. CDR3 coding DNA: TGTGCCAGCAGCGTAGCTCCCTCACTAGTGAATGAGCAGTTCTTC. Translation: CASSVAPSLVNEQFF.

V and J are TRBV20-1 and TRBJ2-6; no reliable D call. The CDR3 is 13 residues long. The V gene lost 7 bases and the J gene lost 2 bases, with 9 bases spanning the gap. Germline values: CDR1 DFQATT, CDR2 SNEGSKA (reference sequence). CDR3 DNA: TGCAGTGTAACCCGGGCTGGGGCCAACGTCCTGACTTTC. It encodes CSVTRAGANVLTF.

This clonotype was observed a few times. The J gene is TRBJ1-2, the V gene TRBV29-1, with D perhaps TRBD1 (6 bases). This CDR3 contains 12 residues. Germline CDR1 reads SQVTM; CDR2 reads ANQGSEA. Trimming left V 6 bases short and J 7 bases short, with 15 bases between. The CDR3 coding sequence is TGCAGCGTGGACCAGGGGCTGAGTGGCTACACCTTC. Translating it yields CSVDQGLSGYTF.